A single sample gave rise to the 8 T cell receptor beta chains below, sequenced in a study of blood T cell repertoires in COVID-19 (TCRdb year 2020). The protocol used for the library was the immunoSEQ multiplex PCR assay. Drawn from immuneACCESS, this table holds only the in-frame rearrangements with V and J called that TCRdb kept. Clones are partly lost; checked studies trace under half to an unresolved V gene and leave the rest unexplained. Within this sample are about 270,000 clones, with 85% to 90% of them counted one time only. The top ten hold around 2% of the sample. The sample comprised PBMCs or T cells enriched from blood (not recorded which). All receptors come from a woman younger than 35 who had recovered from COVID-19.

The V gene is TRBV7-6, the J gene TRBJ1-1; D ambiguous. Looked up from germline, CDR1 is SGHVS and CDR2 is FNYEAQ. This CDR3 has 15 amino acids. The V gene lost 1 base and the J gene lost 0 bases, with 9 bases spanning the gap. The CDR3 bases are TGTGCCAGCAGCTTAGGGGCCAAGATGAACACTGAAGCTTTCTTT. Its translation: CASSLGAKMNTEAFF.

The chain joins TRBV12-5 to TRBJ1-5, with 7 nucleotides matching TRBD1. The CDR3 extends over 14 amino acids. Germline V gene data show CDR1 as LGHNT and CDR2 as FRNRAP. V trimming: 5 bases; J trimming: 1 base; junction bases outside the gene matches: 2. The CDR3 DNA is TGTGCTAGTGGTGACAGGGAAAGCAATCAGCCCCAGCATTTT. Its protein product is CASGDRESNQPQHF.

The chain employs TRBV13 and TRBJ2-3; D ambiguous. Trimming pared 0 bases from V and 7 bases from J, leaving 11 bases between. The CDR3 extends over 14 amino acids. Germline V gene sequence: CDR1 PRHDT, CDR2 FYEKMQ (reference sequence). CDR3 bases: TGTGCCAGCAGCTTAGGCCCTCAGCGACATACGCAGTATTTT. Translation: CASSLGPQRHTQYF.

The chain is built from TRBV4-1 and TRBJ1-1; D unclear. Trimming removed 1 base from V and 8 bases from J, with 14 bases in between. This CDR3 is built from 14 residues. Germline V gene sequence: CDR1 MGHRA, CDR2 YSYEKL. The CDR3 DNA sequence: TGCGCCAGCAGCCAAGGGGAGGGATTTAAGGAAGCTTTCTTT. Translated, it gives CASSQGEGFKEAFF.

The chain carries TRBV13 and TRBJ1-5; 8 nucleotides line up with TRBD1. The CDR3 runs to 14 residues. The V and J ends lost 5 bases and 5 bases, in that order; junction bases with no gene match: 5. Germline CDR1 PRHDT, CDR2 FYEKMQ (reference sequence). The CDR3 is CASSNRTGHQPQHF. The DNA of the CDR3 is TGTGCCAGCAGCAACCGGACAGGGCATCAGCCCCAGCATTTT.

The chain has TRBV3-1 (or the pseudogene TRBV3-2) and TRBJ2-7; 7 nucleotides line up with TRBD1. This CDR3 spans 15 amino acids. Germline-derived CDR1 and CDR2 are LGHDT and YNNKEL (reference sequence). J gave up 3 bases and V 0 bases, and 5 bases lay outside the gene matches. The CDR3 region has the DNA TGTGCCAGCAGCCAAGATCCGGGACAGAACTACGAGCAGTACTTC. This gives the protein CASSQDPGQNYEQYF.

A single count supports this clone. The chain has TRBV4-2 and TRBJ1-3, with D possibly TRBD1 on 6 matching bases. CDR3 length equals 15 residues. V gave up 4 bases and J gave up 2 bases, with 12 bases separating them. Per the germline V gene, CDR1 is LGHNA and CDR2 is YNFKEQ. CDR3 sequence: CASSRTGIPGNTIYF. The DNA of the CDR3 is TGTGCCAGCAGCCGAACAGGGATTCCTGGAAACACCATATATTTT.

The CDR3 loop is CASSGILGDIANTGELFF. CDR3 bases: TGTGCCAGCAGCGGAATTCTAGGGGATATCGCGAACACCGGGGAGCTGTTTTTT. This rearrangement joins TRBV11-2 to TRBJ2-2, with D possibly being TRBD1 (5 bases). V was pared by 5 bases and J by 0 bases, with 19 bases between. Germline values: CDR1 SGHAT, CDR2 FQNNGV. The CDR3 extends over 18 amino acids. The full variable domain, its missing parts supplied by reference TRBV11-2 and TRBJ2-2, is EAGVAQSPRYKIIEKRQSVAFWCNPISGHATLYWYQQILGQGPKLLIQFQNNGVVDDSQLPKDRFSAERLKGVDSTLKIQPAKLEDSAVYLCASSGILGDIANTGELFFGEGSRLTVL.